One and the same sample provided the 12 T cell receptor beta chains below, sequenced in a study of blood T cell repertoires in COVID-19. Assay: immunoSEQ multiplex PCR; the TCRdb copy retains only in-frame clones and omits some. The sample yields roughly 48,000 clones, roughly 90% seen once. Sequenced: peripheral blood. The receptors stem from an elderly woman with acute or convalescent COVID-19.

The rearrangement links TRBV5-4 to TRBJ2-7; 10 positions match TRBD1. Looked up from germline, CDR1 is SGHNT and CDR2 is YYREEE (reference sequence). Trimming at V came to 4 bases and at J to 5 bases, leaving 6 bases not matched to a gene. The CDR3 totals 14 residues. The chain's CDR3 is CASSARDRGDEQYF. The CDR3 DNA follows: TGTGCCAGCAGCGCACGGGACAGGGGCGACGAGCAGTACTTC.

This chain connects TRBV3-1 (or the pseudogene TRBV3-2) to TRBJ1-2, with no clear D. Deletions cut 4 bases from V and 2 bases from J, with 11 bases between. The length of the CDR3 is 14 residues. CDR1 and CDR2 from the germline V gene are LGHDT and YNNKEL (reference sequence). The CDR3, as DNA: TGTGCCAGCAGCCCCCGCCCGGGGAACTATGGCTACACCTTC. It is translated as CASSPRPGNYGYTF.

In its sample, this clone was seen a few times. The chain links TRBV5-6 to TRBJ2-5, with 8 bases fitting TRBD2. In germline, CDR1 is SGHDT, CDR2 YYEEEE. This CDR3 has 14 amino acids. V was pared by 7 bases and J by 4 bases, with 9 bases of the junction left unmatched. This CDR3 reads CASRGGGPGETQYF. The CDR3 bases are TGTGCCAGCCGAGGCGGGGGGCCCGGAGAGACCCAGTACTTC.

A single count supports this clone. The chain carries TRBV5-1 and TRBJ2-5, with D maybe TRBD2 (5 bases). The V and J ends lost 1 base and 4 bases respectively, with 20 bases between them. The CDR3 is 17 amino acids. Germline assignment: CDR1 SGHRS and CDR2 YFSETQ. Written as DNA, the CDR3 is TGCGCCAGCAGCTTGCGCTCTGGCGCAGGAGAGGGAGAGACCCAGTACTTC. Protein: CASSLRSGAGEGETQYF.

This chain uses TRBV7-8 with TRBJ1-1, with TRBD1 as a possible D gene (6 bases). This CDR3 has 13 amino acids. With 4 bases removed from V and 5 bases from J, the gap between germline ends came to 11 bases. Germline V gives CDR1 SGHVS, CDR2 FQNEAQ. Here the CDR3 reads CASSSSRGTEAFF. DNA of the CDR3: TGTGCCAGCAGCTCATCCAGGGGAACTGAAGCTTTCTTT.

This chain joins TRBV15 and TRBJ2-1; D remains unclear. The CDR3 contains 18 residues. CDR1 is LNHNV and CDR2 is YYDKDF in the germline V gene (reference sequence). V lost 0 bases to trimming and J lost 0 bases, with 15 bases between them. DNA for the CDR3: TGTGCCACCAGCAGAGATCTAACCCACTTGAGCTCCTACAATGAGCAGTTCTTC. Amino acids: CATSRDLTHLSSYNEQFF. Supplemented by reference TRBV15 and TRBJ2-1, the full variable domain reads DAMVIQNPRYQVTQFGKPVTLSCSQTLNHNVMYWYQQKSSQAPKLLFHYYDKDFNNEADTPDNFQSRRPNTSFCFLDIRSPGLGDTAMYLCATSRDLTHLSSYNEQFFGPGTRLTVL.

The V and J genes are TRBV18 and TRBJ1-1; 11 positions match TRBD1. CDR3 size: 16 residues. Germline V gene data show CDR1 as KGHSH and CDR2 as LQKENI. V lost 4 bases, J lost 1 base, and 5 bases stayed unmatched. The CDR3, as DNA: TGTGCCAGCTCACAGGGACAGGGGGAATGGAACACTGAAGCTTTCTTT. Protein sequence: CASSQGQGEWNTEAFF.

The V gene is TRBV20-1, the J gene TRBJ2-1; a weak D match, TRBD2 (6 bases). CDR3 length: 12 amino acids. Deletions cut 3 bases from V and 13 bases from J, with 16 bases between. The V gene's germline CDR1 is DFQATT and CDR2 SNEGSKA (reference sequence). The chain's CDR3 is CSASGGKRGQFF. The CDR3 DNA follows: TGCAGTGCTAGTGGAGGGAAACGCGGACAGTTCTTC.

This clone was counted once. J is TRBJ1-5 and V is TRBV6-4, with TRBD1 as a possible D gene (5 bases). Trimming took 3 bases from V and 0 from J, leaving 9 bases between them. The CDR3 extends over 15 amino acids. The germline V gene has CDR1 MRHNA and CDR2 SNTAGT. CDR3 bases: TGTGCCAGCAGTGAAGACAGAGATAGCAATCAGCCCCAGCATTTT. Protein sequence: CASSEDRDSNQPQHF.

The chain is built from TRBV5-1 and TRBJ2-2; TRBD1 aligns across 10 bases. The germline gives CDR1 SGHRS, CDR2 YFSETQ. The CDR3 runs 16 residues. V dropped 4 bases and J dropped 7; count of bases not matched to a gene: 10. The CDR3 region is CASSLGQGVPHGELFF. DNA of the CDR3: TGCGCCAGCAGCCTCGGACAGGGGGTTCCACACGGGGAGCTGTTTTTT.

The gene calls are TRBV2 and TRBJ1-3; D may be TRBD1 (5 bases). The CDR3 runs to 15 residues. Trimming took 4 bases from V and 0 from J, leaving 10 bases between them. The germline CDR1 and CDR2 sequences are SNHLY and FYNNEI. CDR3 sequence (DNA): TGTGCCAGCAGTGTGGGGACTATCTCTGGAAACACCATATATTTT. Amino acid sequence: CASSVGTISGNTIYF.

The gene calls are TRBV3-1 (or the pseudogene TRBV3-2) and TRBJ2-1; 11 bases agree with TRBD2. The ends lost 4 bases at V and 5 bases at J; junction bases unmatched: 7. The germline gives CDR1 LGHDT, CDR2 YNNKEL (reference sequence). CDR3 length: 16 residues. The CDR3 nucleotides are TGTGCCAGCAGCCTGTACTCGGGACTAGCGGACAATGAGCAGTTCTTC. Translation gives CASSLYSGLADNEQFF.